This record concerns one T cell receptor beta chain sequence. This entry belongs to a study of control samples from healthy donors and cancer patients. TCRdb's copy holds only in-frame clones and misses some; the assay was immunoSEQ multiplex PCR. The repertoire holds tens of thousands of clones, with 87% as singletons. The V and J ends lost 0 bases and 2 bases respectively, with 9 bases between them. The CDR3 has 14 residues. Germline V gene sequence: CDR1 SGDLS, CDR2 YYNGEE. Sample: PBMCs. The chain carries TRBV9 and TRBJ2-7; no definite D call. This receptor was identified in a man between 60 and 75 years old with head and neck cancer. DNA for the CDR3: TGTGCCAGCAGCGTAGATGCCAGCCCCTACGAGCAGTACTTC. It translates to CASSVDASPYEQYF.